What follows are 10 T cell receptor beta chains derived from one specimen sequenced in a study of T cells in Graves' hyperthyroidism and ophthalmopathy. Amplification of TCR beta CDR3 regions was performed using RNA transcripts as template. The HTBI primer set served for first-round RT-PCR of the TCR CDR3. TCRdb re-called the multiplex PCR reads with MiXCR, one entry per CDR3 protein. Seen here are around 240,000 distinct CDR3 sequences, over 15% observed once, and the top ten hold under 35%. Sequencing was carried out using blood. These receptors all come from a woman under 30 with Graves' ophthalmopathy.

This clonotype was detected ten times or more. The chain joins TRBV29-1 to TRBJ2-2, with TRBD1 matching 10 bases. Germline V gene sequence: CDR1 SQVTM, CDR2 ANQGSEA. V lost 7 bases to trimming and J lost 3 bases; unmatched junction nucleotides: 5. The CDR3 is made up of 14 amino acids. CDR3 DNA: TGCAGCGCAGACAGGGGGCGGCACACCGGGGAGCTGTTTTTT. This gives the protein CSADRGRHTGELFF.

A few counts support this clonotype. This clone may be a read error of a much larger clone one base away. This rearrangement joins TRBV11-2 to TRBJ2-1; 11 bases fit TRBD2. The CDR3 contains 15 residues. The germline gives CDR1 SGHAT, CDR2 FQNNGV. Here the CDR3 reads CAGSFGTSGYNEQFF. As DNA, the CDR3 is TGTGCCGGCAGCTTTGGGACTAGCGGTTACAATGAGCAGTTCTTC.

This clonotype has at least ten counts. The chain uses TRBV24-1 and TRBJ2-1; D call uncertain. This CDR3 is 15 amino acids long. V was trimmed by 5 bases and J by 0 bases, leaving 10 bases between them. Germline CDR1 is KGHDR and CDR2 is SFDVKD. CDR3 protein: CATSGSVVSYNEQFF. DNA for the CDR3: TGTGCCACCAGTGGGTCGGTGGTCTCCTACAATGAGCAGTTCTTC.

The rearrangement joins TRBV20-1 to TRBJ2-7; TRBD2 is a possible D gene (5 bases). The CDR3 is made up of 14 amino acids. The V gene lost 3 bases and the J gene lost 2 bases, with 14 bases spanning the gap. Germline loops: CDR1 DFQATT, CDR2 SNEGSKA (reference sequence). The DNA for the CDR3 is TGCAGTGCTAGTGTGGTGGAGGCTACCTACGAGCAGTACGTC. It is translated as CSASVVEATYEQYV.

This clonotype was detected many times. V gene TRBV29-1 combines with J gene TRBJ2-7, with TRBD2 as a possible D gene (6 bases). The CDR3 contains 13 residues. V was pared by 6 bases and J by 3 bases, with 15 bases between. Germline V CDR1 and CDR2: SQVTM, ANQGSEA. CDR3 region: CSVPLGSGYEQYF. CDR3 bases: TGCAGCGTCCCCCTTGGTAGCGGCTACGAGCAGTACTTC.

This clonotype was observed at least ten times. This chain links TRBV7-8 with TRBJ1-4; the match to TRBD1 covers 8 bases. Unmatched junction bases numbered 11, after V lost 6 bases and J lost 8 bases. The germline V gene has CDR1 SGHVS and CDR2 FQNEAQ. CDR3 length: 15 amino acids. This chain's CDR3 is CASRPSRDRSEKLFF. The CDR3 coding sequence is TGTGCCAGCAGACCGAGCCGGGACAGGTCAGAAAAACTGTTTTTT.

The CDR3, as DNA: TGCGCCAGCAGCCAAGAGGAGTCGGGGGGCGCTAGCAATCAGCCCCAGCATTTT. Translated, it gives CASSQEESGGASNQPQHF. The chain recombines TRBV4-1 with TRBJ1-5; D is perhaps TRBD1 (6 bases). The CDR3 spans 18 residues. Germline V CDR1 and CDR2: MGHRA, YSYEKL. V was trimmed by 0 bases and J by 0 bases, leaving 15 bases between them.

This clonotype appeared many times. V usage is TRBV4-1 and J usage is TRBJ1-5; D is uncertain. CDR3 length: 16 residues. Trimming left V 0 bases short and J 2 bases short, with 11 bases between. CDR1 MGHRA and CDR2 YSYEKL come from the germline V gene. The CDR3 sequence: CASSQETGFRNQPQHF. The CDR3 nucleotides are TGCGCCAGCAGCCAAGAAACGGGGTTCCGCAATCAGCCCCAGCATTTT.

The V and J genes are TRBV3-1 and TRBJ2-2; no clear D gene. Germline-derived CDR1 and CDR2 are LGHDT and YNNKEL (reference sequence). This CDR3 spans 12 amino acids. The V and J ends lost 8 bases and 6 bases respectively, with 10 bases between them. CDR3 amino acids: CASVGQSGELFF. The CDR3 DNA reads as TGTGCCAGCGTAGGGCAGTCCGGGGAGCTGTTTTTT.

The sample holds many counts of this clonotype. The V and J genes are TRBV10-3 and TRBJ2-1; tentatively, D is TRBD2 (6 bases). This CDR3 is 15 amino acids long. From germline, CDR1 is ENHRY and CDR2 SYGVKD. Trimming took off 6 bases at V and 2 bases at J, with 14 bases between the two ends. The DNA of the CDR3 is TGTGCCATCAGCGGGAGCGAAGGGGCCTACAATGAGCAGTTCTTC. Residues: CAISGSEGAYNEQFF.